This T cell receptor (beta chain) was retrieved from a study of T cells in Graves' hyperthyroidism and ophthalmopathy. Study background: Any treatment followed the collection of peripheral blood at initial diagnosis.

This clonotype has at least ten counts. Uncontrolled infection, other autoimmune disease, pregnancy or lactation led to exclusion. RNA transcripts provided the source from which TCR beta CDR3 regions were amplified. First-round RT-PCR of the TCR CDR3 relied on the HTBI primer set. TCRdb redid the calling of the multiplex PCR reads with MiXCR, one entry per CDR3 protein. The sample yields roughly 650,000 distinct CDR3 sequences, approximately 15% seen once. The receptor was derived from a woman between 40 and 55 years old with Graves' ophthalmopathy. The sample comprised blood.

CDR3 protein: CASSPRVNEQFF. In DNA, the CDR3 is TGTGCCAGCTCACCGCGAGTTAATGAGCAGTTCTTC. The chain couples TRBV18 to TRBJ2-1, with D hard to call. This CDR3 spans 12 amino acids. From germline, CDR1 is KGHSH and CDR2 LQKENI. V was clipped by 3 bases and J by 7 bases, with 7 bases between them.